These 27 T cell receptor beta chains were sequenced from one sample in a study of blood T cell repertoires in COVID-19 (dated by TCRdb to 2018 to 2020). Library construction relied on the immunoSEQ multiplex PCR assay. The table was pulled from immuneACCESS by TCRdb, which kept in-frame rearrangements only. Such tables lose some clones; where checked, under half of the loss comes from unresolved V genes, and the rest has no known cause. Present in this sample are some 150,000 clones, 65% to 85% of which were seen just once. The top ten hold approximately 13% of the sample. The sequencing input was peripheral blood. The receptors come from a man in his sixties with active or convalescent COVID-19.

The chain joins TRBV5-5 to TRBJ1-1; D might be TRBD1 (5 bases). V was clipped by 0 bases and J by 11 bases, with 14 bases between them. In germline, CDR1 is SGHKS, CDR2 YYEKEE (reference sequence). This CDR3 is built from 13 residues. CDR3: CASSLEAAGKAFF. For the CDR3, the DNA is TGTGCCAGCAGCTTGGAGGCTGCAGGGAAGGCTTTCTTT. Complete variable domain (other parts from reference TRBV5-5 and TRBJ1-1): DAGVTQSPTHLIKTRGQQVTLRCSPISGHKSVSWYQQVLGQGPQFIFQYYEKEERGRGNFPDRFSARQFPNYSSELNVNALLLGDSALYLCASSLEAAGKAFFGQGTRLTVV.

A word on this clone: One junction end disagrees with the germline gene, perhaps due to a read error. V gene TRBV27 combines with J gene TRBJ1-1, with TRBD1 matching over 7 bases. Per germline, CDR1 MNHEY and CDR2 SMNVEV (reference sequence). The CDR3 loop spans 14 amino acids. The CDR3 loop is CASSSDRVNPEAFF. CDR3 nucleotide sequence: TGTGCCAGCAGTTCCGACAGGGTGAACCCTGAAGCTTTCTTT.

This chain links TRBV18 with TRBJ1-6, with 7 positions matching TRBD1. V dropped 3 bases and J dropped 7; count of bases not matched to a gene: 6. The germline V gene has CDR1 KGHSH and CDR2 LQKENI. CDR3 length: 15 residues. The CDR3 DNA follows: TGTGCCAGCTCACCCGAACAGGGGCGGAATTCACCCCTCCACTTT. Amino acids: CASSPEQGRNSPLHF. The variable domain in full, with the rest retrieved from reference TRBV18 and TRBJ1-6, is NAGVMQNPRHLVRRRGQEARLRCSPMKGHSHVYWYRQLPEEGLKFMVYLQKENIIDESGMPKERFSAEFPKEGPSILRIQQVVRGDSAAYFCASSPEQGRNSPLHFGNGTRLTVT.

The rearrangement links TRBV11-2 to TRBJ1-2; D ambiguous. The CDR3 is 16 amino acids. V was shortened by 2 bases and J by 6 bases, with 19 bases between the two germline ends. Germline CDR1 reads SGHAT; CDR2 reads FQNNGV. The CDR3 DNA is TGTGCCAGCAGCTTATTAAGACCCGGGTCTACAAATGGCTACACCTTC. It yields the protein CASSLLRPGSTNGYTF.

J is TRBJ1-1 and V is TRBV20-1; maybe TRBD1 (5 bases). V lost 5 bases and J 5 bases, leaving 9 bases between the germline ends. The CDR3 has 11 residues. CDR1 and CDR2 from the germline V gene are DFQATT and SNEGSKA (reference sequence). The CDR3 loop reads CSAQGGTEAFF. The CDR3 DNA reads TGCAGTGCTCAGGGAGGGACTGAAGCTTTCTTT.

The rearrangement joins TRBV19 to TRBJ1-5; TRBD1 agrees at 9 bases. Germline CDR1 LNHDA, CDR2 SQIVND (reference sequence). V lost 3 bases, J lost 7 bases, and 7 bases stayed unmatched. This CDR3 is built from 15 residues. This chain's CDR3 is CASSISPGTGQPQHF. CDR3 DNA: TGTGCCAGTAGTATTAGTCCCGGGACAGGGCAGCCCCAGCATTTT.

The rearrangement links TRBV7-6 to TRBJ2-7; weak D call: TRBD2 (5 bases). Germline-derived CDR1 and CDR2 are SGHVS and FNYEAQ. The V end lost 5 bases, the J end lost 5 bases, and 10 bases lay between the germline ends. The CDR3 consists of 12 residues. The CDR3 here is CASSRLTDEQYF. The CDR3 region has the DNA TGTGCCAGCAGCCGACTAACCGACGAGCAGTACTTC.

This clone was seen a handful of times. The CDR3 sequence: CASSRLAPLYTDTQYF. CDR3 coding DNA: TGTGCCAGCTCGAGGCTAGCGCCTCTTTACACAGATACGCAGTATTTT. The V gene is TRBV6-8, the J gene TRBJ2-3, with D tentatively TRBD2 (6 bases). Germline CDR1 and CDR2: MNHGY and SAAAGT. This CDR3 is built from 16 residues. The germline V and J ends were trimmed by 8 bases and 2 bases, with 20 bases remaining between them.

CDR3 loop: CASSLFRTTNNEQFF. CDR3 DNA: TGTGCCAGCAGCTTATTCAGGACAACCAACAATGAGCAGTTCTTC. The chain combines TRBV7-2 with TRBJ2-1, with TRBD1 as a possible D gene (5 bases). The CDR3 loop spans 15 amino acids. V lost 2 bases and J lost 5, with 13 bases in between. Germline CDR1 is SGHTA and CDR2 is FQGNSA.

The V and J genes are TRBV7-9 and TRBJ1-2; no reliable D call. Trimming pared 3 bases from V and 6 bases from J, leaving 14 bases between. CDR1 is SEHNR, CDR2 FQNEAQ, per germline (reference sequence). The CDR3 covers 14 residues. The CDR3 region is CASSFDEAGDGYTF. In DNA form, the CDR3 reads TGTGCCAGCAGCTTCGACGAGGCGGGAGATGGCTACACCTTC.

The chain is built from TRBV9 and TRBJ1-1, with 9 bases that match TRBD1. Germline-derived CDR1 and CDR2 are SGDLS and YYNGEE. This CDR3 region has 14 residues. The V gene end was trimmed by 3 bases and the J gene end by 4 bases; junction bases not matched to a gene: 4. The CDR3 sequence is CASSAGQGGTEAFF. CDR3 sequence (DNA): TGTGCCAGCAGCGCGGGACAGGGTGGCACTGAAGCTTTCTTT.

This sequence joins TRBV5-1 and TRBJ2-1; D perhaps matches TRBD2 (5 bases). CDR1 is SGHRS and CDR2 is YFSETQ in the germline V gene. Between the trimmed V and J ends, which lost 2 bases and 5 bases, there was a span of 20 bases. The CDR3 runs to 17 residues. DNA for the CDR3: TGCGCCAGCAGCTTAACCCAACGGGCTAGCAGAAACAATGAGCAGTTCTTC. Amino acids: CASSLTQRASRNNEQFF.

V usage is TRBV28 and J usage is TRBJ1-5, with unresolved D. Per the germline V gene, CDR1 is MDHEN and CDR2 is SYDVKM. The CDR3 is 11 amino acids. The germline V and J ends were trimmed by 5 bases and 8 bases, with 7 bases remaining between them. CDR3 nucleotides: TGTGCCAGCAGTCCCTCGGAGCCCCAGCATTTT. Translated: CASSPSEPQHF.

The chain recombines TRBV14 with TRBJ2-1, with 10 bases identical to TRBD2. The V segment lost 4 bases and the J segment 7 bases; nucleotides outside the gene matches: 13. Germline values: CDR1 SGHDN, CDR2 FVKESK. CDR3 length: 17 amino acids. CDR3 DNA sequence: TGTGCCAGCAGCCCTTACAAAACAGCGGGAGGGCCGAATGAGCAGTTCTTC. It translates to CASSPYKTAGGPNEQFF.

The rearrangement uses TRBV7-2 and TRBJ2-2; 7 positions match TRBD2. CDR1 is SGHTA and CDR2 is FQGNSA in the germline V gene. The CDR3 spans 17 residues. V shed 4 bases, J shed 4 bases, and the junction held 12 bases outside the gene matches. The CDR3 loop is CASSSTPTSMGTGELFF. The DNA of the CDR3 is TGTGCCAGCAGCTCGACCCCGACTAGCATGGGCACCGGGGAGCTGTTTTTT.

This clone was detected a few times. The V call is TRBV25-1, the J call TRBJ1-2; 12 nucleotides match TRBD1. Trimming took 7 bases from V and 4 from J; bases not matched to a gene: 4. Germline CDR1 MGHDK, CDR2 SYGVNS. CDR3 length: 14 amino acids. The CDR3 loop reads CASTGTGGVYGYTF. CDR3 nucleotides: TGTGCCAGCACAGGGACAGGGGGCGTCTATGGCTACACCTTC.

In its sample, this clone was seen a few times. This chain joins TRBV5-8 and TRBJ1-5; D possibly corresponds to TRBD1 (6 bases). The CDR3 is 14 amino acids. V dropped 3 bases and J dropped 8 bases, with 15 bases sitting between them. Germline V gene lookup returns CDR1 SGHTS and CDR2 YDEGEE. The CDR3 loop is CASSWKGVPEPQHF. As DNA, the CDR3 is TGTGCCAGCAGCTGGAAGGGGGTCCCTGAGCCCCAGCATTTT.

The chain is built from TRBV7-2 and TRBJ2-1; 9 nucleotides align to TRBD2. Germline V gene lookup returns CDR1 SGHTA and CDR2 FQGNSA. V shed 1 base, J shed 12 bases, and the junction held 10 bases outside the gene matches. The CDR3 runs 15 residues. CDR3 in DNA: TGTGCCAGCAGCTTAGAGCATAGCGGGAGATCATTGCAGTTCTTC. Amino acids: CASSLEHSGRSLQFF.

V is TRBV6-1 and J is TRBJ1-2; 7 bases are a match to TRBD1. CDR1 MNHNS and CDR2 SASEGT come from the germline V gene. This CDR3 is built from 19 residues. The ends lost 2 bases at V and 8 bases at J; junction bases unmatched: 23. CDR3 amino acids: CASSERGLRLWSGRWGYTF. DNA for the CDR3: TGTGCCAGCAGTGAAAGGGGGCTAAGGCTGTGGTCAGGCCGGTGGGGCTACACCTTC.

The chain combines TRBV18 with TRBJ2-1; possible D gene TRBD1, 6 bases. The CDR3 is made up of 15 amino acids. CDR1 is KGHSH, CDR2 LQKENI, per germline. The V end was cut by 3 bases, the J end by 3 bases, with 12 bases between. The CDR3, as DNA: TGTGCCAGCTCACCTCAAGGACAGATCTACAATGAGCAGTTCTTC. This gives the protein CASSPQGQIYNEQFF. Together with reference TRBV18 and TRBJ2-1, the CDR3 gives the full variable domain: NAGVMQNPRHLVRRRGQEARLRCSPMKGHSHVYWYRQLPEEGLKFMVYLQKENIIDESGMPKERFSAEFPKEGPSILRIQQVVRGDSAAYFCASSPQGQIYNEQFFGPGTRLTVL.

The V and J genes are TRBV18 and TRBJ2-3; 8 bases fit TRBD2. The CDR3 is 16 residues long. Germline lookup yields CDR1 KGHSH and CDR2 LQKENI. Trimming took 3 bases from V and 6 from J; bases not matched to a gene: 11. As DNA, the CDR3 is TGTGCCAGCTCACCTCTCGTGGGCGGGAGGAGTGATACGCAGTATTTT. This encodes CASSPLVGGRSDTQYF.

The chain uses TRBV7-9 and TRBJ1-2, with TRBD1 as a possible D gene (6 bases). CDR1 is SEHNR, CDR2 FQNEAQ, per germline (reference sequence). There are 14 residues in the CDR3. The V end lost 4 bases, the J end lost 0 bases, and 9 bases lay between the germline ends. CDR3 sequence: CASSSTGTNYGYTF. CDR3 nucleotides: TGTGCCAGCAGCTCGACAGGCACTAACTATGGCTACACCTTC.

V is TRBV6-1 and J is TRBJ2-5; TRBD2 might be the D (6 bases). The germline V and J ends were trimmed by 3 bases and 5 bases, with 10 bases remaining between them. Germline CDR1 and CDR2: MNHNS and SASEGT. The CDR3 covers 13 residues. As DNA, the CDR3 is TGTGCCAGCAGTGATCGGGGGTTTGAGACCCAGTACTTC. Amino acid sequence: CASSDRGFETQYF.

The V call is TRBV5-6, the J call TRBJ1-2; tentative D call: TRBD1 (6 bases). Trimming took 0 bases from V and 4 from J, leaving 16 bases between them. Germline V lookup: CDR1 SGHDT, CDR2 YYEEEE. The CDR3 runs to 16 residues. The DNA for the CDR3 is TGTGCCAGCAGCTTGGGCATGGGGGCTCGGGGCTATGGCTACACCTTC. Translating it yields CASSLGMGARGYGYTF.

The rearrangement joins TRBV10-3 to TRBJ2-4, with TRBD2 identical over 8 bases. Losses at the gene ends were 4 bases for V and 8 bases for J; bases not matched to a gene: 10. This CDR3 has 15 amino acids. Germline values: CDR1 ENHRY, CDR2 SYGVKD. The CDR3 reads CAISAVGTRGDIQYF. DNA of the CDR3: TGTGCCATCAGTGCGGTTGGGACTAGGGGTGACATTCAGTACTTC.

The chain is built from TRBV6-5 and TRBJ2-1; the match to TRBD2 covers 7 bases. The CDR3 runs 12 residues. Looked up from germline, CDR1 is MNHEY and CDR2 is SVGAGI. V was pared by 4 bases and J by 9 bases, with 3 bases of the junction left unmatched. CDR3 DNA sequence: TGTGCCAGCAGTTGGGGGGGGACTGAGCAGTTCTTC. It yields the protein CASSWGGTEQFF.

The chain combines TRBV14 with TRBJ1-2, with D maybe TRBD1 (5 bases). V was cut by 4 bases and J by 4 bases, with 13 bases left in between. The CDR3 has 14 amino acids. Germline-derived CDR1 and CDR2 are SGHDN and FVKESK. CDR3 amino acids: CASSLERGIYGYTF. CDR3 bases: TGTGCCAGCAGCCTCGAAAGGGGTATCTATGGCTACACCTTC.